These 9 T cell receptor beta chains came from one sample sequenced in a study of PD-1 blockade in mismatch repair-deficient tumors (dated by TCRdb to 2016 to 2017). The library relied on the immunoSEQ multiplex PCR assay. In TCRdb, the immuneACCESS table is reduced to in-frame sequences with V and J assigned. These tables do not hold every clone; where another copy was compared, an unresolved V gene accounts for under half, and the others remain unexplained. The sample contains 70,000 to 90,000 clones, about 82% of them found a single time. Roughly 6% of the sample comes from the top ten. The starting material was peripheral blood, obtained 44 weeks after starting pembrolizumab. All receptors come from an adult with mismatch repair-deficient cancer.

This chain joins TRBV4-3 and TRBJ2-3, with 14 nucleotides matching TRBD2. Germline CDR1 and CDR2: LGHNA and YSLEER. With 5 bases clipped from V and 4 bases from J, the junction kept 5 bases outside the gene matches. The CDR3 loop spans 16 amino acids. In DNA, the CDR3 is TGCGCCAGCAGCAGGGGGACTAGCGGGAGCGCAGATACGCAGTATTTT. Translation gives CASSRGTSGSADTQYF.

The chain joins TRBV19 to TRBJ2-1; TRBD2 might be the D (6 bases). Germline CDR1 reads LNHDA; CDR2 reads SQIVND (reference sequence). The CDR3 totals 12 residues. V lost 6 bases to trimming and J lost 9 bases, with 12 bases between them. CDR3 amino acids: CASRGLTGEQFF. CDR3 bases: TGTGCCAGTAGGGGACTCACCGGTGAGCAGTTCTTC.

On this clone: The germline gene is not matched at one end of the junction; a read error may be the cause. In DNA, the CDR3 is TGTGCCAGTAGTTCAAGGGGACAGCTAATAATCTTC. Amino acids: CASSSRGQLIIF. This sequence joins TRBV19 and TRBJ2-7; 7 bases line up with TRBD1. Looked up from germline, CDR1 is LNHDA and CDR2 is SQIVND (reference sequence). CDR3 length equals 12 residues.

This clone was counted between two and nine times. The chain uses TRBV6-5 and TRBJ1-5; TRBD1 is a possible D gene (5 bases). This CDR3 contains 13 residues. The ends were cut back, 2 bases at V and 12 bases at J, with 14 bases in the middle. Looked up from germline, CDR1 is MNHEY and CDR2 is SVGAGI. In DNA, the CDR3 is TGTGCCAGCAGTTACGGGACTTCACGCCTCCAGCATTTT. Amino acids: CASSYGTSRLQHF.

The genes are TRBV6-5 and TRBJ1-5; 8 positions match TRBD1. The CDR3 spans 14 residues. V gave up 6 bases and J gave up 6 bases; unmatched junction bases: 7. CDR1 is MNHEY, CDR2 SVGAGI, per germline. The DNA of the CDR3 is TGTGCCAGCAGACAGGGGGTAAACGGTCAGCCCCAGCATTTT. It encodes CASRQGVNGQPQHF.

The V call is TRBV7-9, the J call TRBJ1-1; D unclear. Germline V gene data show CDR1 as SEHNR and CDR2 as FQNEAQ (reference sequence). There are 13 residues in the CDR3. Trimming took 2 bases from V and 1 from J, leaving 5 bases between them. CDR3 DNA sequence: TGTGCCAGCAGCTTAAACCAGAACACTGAAGCTTTCTTT. It codes for CASSLNQNTEAFF.

The genes are TRBV6-6 and TRBJ2-3; D possibly uses TRBD1 or TRBD2 (6 bases each). The CDR3 covers 15 residues. Germline lookup yields CDR1 MNHNY and CDR2 SVGAGI (reference sequence). Between the trimmed V and J ends, which lost 0 bases and 2 bases, there was a span of 9 bases. The CDR3, as DNA: TGTGCCAGCAGTTACTCCGGGGGCACCACAGATACGCAGTATTTT. Protein: CASSYSGGTTDTQYF.

J is TRBJ2-7 and V is TRBV29-1; D is possibly TRBD2 (5 bases). The CDR3 covers 13 residues. Trimming took 5 bases from V and 2 from J, leaving 13 bases between them. Germline assignment: CDR1 SQVTM and CDR2 ANQGSEA. This chain's CDR3 is CSVTLVGPYEQYF. The CDR3 coding sequence is TGCAGCGTTACACTAGTCGGGCCCTACGAGCAGTACTTC.

CDR3: CASSLRTSGIYEQYF. In DNA form, the CDR3 reads TGTGCCAGCAGCTTACGGACTAGCGGGATCTACGAGCAGTACTTC. The J gene is TRBJ2-7, the V gene TRBV7-9, with TRBD2 matching 12 bases. V shed 2 bases, J shed 3 bases, and the junction held 2 bases outside the gene matches. Germline V gene data show CDR1 as SEHNR and CDR2 as FQNEAQ (reference sequence). CDR3 size: 15 residues.